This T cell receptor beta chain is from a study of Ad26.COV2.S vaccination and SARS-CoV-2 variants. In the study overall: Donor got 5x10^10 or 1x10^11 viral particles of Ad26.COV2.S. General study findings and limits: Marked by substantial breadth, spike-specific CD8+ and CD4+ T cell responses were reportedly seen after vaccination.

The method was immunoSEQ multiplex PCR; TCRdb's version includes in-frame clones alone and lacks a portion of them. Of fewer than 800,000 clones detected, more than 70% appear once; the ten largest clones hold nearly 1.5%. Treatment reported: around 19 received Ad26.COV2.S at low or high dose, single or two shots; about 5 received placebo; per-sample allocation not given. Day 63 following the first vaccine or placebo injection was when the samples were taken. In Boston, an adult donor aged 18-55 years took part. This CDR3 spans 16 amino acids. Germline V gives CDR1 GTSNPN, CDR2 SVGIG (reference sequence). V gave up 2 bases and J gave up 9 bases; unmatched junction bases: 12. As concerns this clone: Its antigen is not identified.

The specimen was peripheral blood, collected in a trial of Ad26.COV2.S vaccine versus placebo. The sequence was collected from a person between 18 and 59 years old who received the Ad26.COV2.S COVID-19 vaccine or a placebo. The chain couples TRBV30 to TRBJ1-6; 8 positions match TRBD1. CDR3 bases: TGTGCCTGGAGTTCCCGTAATACAGGGGGAGGTTCACCCCTCCACTTT. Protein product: CAWSSRNTGGGSPLHF.